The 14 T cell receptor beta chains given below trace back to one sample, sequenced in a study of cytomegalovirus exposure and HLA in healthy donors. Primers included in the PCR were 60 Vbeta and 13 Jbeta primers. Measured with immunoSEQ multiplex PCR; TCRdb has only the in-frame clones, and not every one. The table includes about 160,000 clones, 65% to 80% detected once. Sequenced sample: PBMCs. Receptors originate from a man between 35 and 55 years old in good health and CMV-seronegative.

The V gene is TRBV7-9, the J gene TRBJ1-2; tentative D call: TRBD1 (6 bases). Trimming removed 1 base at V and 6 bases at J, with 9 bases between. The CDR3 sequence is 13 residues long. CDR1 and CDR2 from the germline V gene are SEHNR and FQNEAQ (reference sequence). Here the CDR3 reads CASSLGTADGYTF. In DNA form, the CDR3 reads TGTGCCAGCAGCTTAGGGACAGCCGATGGCTACACCTTC.

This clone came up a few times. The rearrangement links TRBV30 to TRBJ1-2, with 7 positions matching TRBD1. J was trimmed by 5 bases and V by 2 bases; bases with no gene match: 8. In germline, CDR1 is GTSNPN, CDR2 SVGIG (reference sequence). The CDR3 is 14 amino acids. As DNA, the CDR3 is TGTGCCTGGAGTATCGGACAGGCCGTATATGGCTACACCTTC. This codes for CAWSIGQAVYGYTF.

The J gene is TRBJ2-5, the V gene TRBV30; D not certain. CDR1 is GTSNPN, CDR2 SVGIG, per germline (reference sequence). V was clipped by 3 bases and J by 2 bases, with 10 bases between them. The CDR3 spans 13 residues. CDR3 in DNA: TGTGCCTGGAGCTTCAGACTGCAAGAGACCCAGTACTTC. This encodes CAWSFRLQETQYF. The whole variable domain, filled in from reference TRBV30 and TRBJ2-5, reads SQTIHQWPATLVQPVGSPLSLECTVEGTSNPNLYWYRQAAGRGLQLLFYSVGIGQISSEVPQNLSASRPQDRQFILSSKKLLLSDSGFYLCAWSFRLQETQYFGPGTRLLVL.

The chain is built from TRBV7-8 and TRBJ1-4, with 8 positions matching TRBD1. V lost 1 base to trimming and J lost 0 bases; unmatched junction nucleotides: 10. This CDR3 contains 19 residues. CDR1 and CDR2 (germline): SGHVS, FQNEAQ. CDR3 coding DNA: TGTGCCAGCAGCTTAGGGACAGGGATGCTTGGGGCAACTAATGAAAAACTGTTTTTT. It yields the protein CASSLGTGMLGATNEKLFF.

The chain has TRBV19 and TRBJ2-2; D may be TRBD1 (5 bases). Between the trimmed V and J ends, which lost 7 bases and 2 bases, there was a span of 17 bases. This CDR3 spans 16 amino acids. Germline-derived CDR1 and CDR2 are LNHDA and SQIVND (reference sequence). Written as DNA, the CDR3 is TGTGCCAGTACCCTCCGGGCGACAGTAAACACCGGGGAGCTGTTTTTT. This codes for CASTLRATVNTGELFF.

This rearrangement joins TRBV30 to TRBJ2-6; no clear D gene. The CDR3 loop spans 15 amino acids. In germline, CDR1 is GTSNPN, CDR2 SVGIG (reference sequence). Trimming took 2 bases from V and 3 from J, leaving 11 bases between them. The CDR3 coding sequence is TGTGCCTGGAGTCCCGGTGGAGTTGGGGCCAACGTCCTGACTTTC. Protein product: CAWSPGGVGANVLTF. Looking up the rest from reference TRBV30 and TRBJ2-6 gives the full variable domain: SQTIHQWPATLVQPVGSPLSLECTVEGTSNPNLYWYRQAAGRGLQLLFYSVGIGQISSEVPQNLSASRPQDRQFILSSKKLLLSDSGFYLCAWSPGGVGANVLTFGAGSRLTVL.

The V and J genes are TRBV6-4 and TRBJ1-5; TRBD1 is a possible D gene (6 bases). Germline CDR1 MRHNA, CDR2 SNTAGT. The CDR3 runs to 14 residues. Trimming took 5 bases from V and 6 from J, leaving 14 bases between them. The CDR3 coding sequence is TGTGCCAGCAGTCCATCGACAGGTATTCAGCCCCAGCATTTT. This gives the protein CASSPSTGIQPQHF.

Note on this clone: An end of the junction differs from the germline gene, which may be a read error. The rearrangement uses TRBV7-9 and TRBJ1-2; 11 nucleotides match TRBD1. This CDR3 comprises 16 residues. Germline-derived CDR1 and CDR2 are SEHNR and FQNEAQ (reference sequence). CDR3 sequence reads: CASRLGQGAPDYGYTF. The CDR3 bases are TGTGCCAGCAGATTAGGACAGGGGGCGCCGGACTATGGCTACACCTTC.

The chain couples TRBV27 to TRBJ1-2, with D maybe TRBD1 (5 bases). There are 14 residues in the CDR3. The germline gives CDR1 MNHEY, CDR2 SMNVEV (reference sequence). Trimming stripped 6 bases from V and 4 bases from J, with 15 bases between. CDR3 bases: TGTGCCAGCAGAAAGGAGGGGCCCTCCTATGGCTACACCTTC. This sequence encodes CASRKEGPSYGYTF.

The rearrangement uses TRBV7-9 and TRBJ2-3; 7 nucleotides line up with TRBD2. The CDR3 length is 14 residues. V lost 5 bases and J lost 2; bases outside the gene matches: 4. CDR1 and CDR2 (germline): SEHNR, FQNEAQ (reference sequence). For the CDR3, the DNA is TGTGCCAGCAGCCTCCGGGACTACACAGATACGCAGTATTTT. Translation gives CASSLRDYTDTQYF.

CDR3 DNA sequence: TGTGCCAGCAGCCGAAAACTAGCGGGGGGGCGTGATGAGCAGTTCTTC. This sequence encodes CASSRKLAGGRDEQFF. The J gene is TRBJ2-1, the V gene TRBV7-8; 13 bases are a match to TRBD2. From germline, CDR1 is SGHVS and CDR2 FQNEAQ. J gave up 8 bases and V 5 bases, and 9 bases lay outside the gene matches. The CDR3 has 16 amino acids.

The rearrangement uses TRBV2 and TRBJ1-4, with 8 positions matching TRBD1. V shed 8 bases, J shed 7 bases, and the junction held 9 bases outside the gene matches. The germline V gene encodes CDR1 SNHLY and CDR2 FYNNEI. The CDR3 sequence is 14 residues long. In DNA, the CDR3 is TGTGCCAGCGGACAGGGTCGGCGCAGTGAAAAACTGTTTTTT. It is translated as CASGQGRRSEKLFF.

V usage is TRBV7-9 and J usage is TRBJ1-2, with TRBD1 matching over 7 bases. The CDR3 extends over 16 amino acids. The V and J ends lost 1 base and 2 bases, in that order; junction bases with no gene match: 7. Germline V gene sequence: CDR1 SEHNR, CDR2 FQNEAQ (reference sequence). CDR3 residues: CASSLVLGQPNYGYTF. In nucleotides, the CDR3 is TGTGCCAGCAGCTTAGTTCTGGGACAGCCCAACTATGGCTACACCTTC.

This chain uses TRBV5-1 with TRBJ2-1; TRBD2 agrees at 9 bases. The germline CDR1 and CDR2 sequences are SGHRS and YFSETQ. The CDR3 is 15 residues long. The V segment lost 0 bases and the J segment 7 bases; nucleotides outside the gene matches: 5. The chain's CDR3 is CASSLVAGGPNEQFF. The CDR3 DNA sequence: TGCGCCAGCAGCTTGGTGGCGGGGGGGCCAAATGAGCAGTTCTTC. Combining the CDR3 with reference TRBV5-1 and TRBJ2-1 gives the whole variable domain KAGVTQTPRYLIKTRGQQVTLSCSPISGHRSVSWYQQTPGQGLQFLFEYFSETQRNKGNFPGRFSGRQFSNSRSEMNVSTLELGDSALYLCASSLVAGGPNEQFFGPGTRLTVL.